This T cell receptor (beta chain) was sequenced for a study of chemoradiotherapy in HPV16-positive cancers. Whole-study results and caveats: Candidate HPV-specific clones and E7-related TCR motifs grew in tumor during treatment. The functional HPV-specific definition rests on just a couple of HPV16-positive patients. In HPV16-positive patients, HPV-responsive T-cell expansion tracked better recurrence-free survival.

A word on this clone: Its antigen is not identified.

The repertoire was sequenced with immunoSEQ multiplex PCR; TCRdb's copy has only in-frame clones and lacks some. The sample has about 3,700 clones, over 75% seen once. The CDR3 extends over 15 amino acids. CDR1 is ENHRY and CDR2 is SYGVKD in the germline V gene. Losses at the gene ends were 3 bases for V and 3 bases for J; bases not matched to a gene: 5. Samples were taken several times over chemoradiotherapy. This TCR was sampled from a human donor with HPV-associated anogenital cancer. Sequencing used tumor tissue, obtained from a patient who underwent chemoradiotherapy. The chain joins TRBV10-3 to TRBJ1-5; 7 nucleotides align to TRBD1. The CDR3 coding sequence is TGTGCCATCAGTGATGGGCAGGGGGACAATCAGCCCCAGCATTTT. It yields the protein CAISDGQGDNQPQHF.